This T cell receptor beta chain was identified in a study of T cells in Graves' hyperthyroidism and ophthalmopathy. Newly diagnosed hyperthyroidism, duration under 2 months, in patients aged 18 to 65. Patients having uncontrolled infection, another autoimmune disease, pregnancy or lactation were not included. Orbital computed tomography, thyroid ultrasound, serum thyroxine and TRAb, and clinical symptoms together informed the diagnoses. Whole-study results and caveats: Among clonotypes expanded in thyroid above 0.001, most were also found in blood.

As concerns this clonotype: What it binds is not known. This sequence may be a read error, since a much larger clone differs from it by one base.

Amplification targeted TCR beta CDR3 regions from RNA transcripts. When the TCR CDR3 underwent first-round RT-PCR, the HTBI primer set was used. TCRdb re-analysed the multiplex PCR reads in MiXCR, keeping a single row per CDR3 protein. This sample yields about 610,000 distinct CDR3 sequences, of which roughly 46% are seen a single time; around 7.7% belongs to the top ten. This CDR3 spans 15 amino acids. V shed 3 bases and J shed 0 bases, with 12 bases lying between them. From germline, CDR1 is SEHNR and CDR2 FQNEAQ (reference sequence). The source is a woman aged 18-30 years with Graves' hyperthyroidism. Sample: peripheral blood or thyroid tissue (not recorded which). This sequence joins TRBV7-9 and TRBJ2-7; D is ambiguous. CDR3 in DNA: TGTGCCAGCAGCTTTAGTCAGGACCTCTCCTACGAGCAGTACTTC. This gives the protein CASSFSQDLSYEQYF.